This T cell receptor (beta chain) was found in a study of T cell responses to AZD1222 COVID-19 vaccine. General study findings and limits: Only a handful of individuals given AZD1222 were seropositive at baseline. A mostly white British donor set with more females was recruited, and clonal diversity was possibly underestimated. Epitopes outside B.1.351 and B.1.1.7 mutated regions reportedly drew nearly half of spike TCRs.

Sequencing used immunoSEQ multiplex PCR; TCRdb keeps in-frame clones, though not all of them. The sample records about 100,000 clones, 75% to 90% being singletons. With 4 bases removed from V and 6 bases from J, the gap between germline ends came to 7 bases. The CDR3 runs to 12 residues. Germline assignment: CDR1 SGHRS and CDR2 YFSETQ. Points on this clone: Its matching antigen is unknown.

The chain combines TRBV5-1 with TRBJ2-2; D gene ambiguous. This clonotype was obtained from an adult in good health. Sequences were derived from peripheral blood, sampled on day 0 of AZD1222 vaccination. The CDR3: CASSSNAGELFF. CDR3 bases: TGCGCCAGCAGCAGTAACGCCGGGGAGCTGTTTTTT. The whole variable domain, remainder taken from reference TRBV5-1 and TRBJ2-2, is KAGVTQTPRYLIKTRGQQVTLSCSPISGHRSVSWYQQTPGQGLQFLFEYFSETQRNKGNFPGRFSGRQFSNSRSEMNVSTLELGDSALYLCASSSNAGELFFGEGSRLTVL.